This T cell receptor (beta chain) was observed in a study of beta chain features in type 1 diabetes. Across the study: Healthy donors and patients had similar age, gender and cell yields. The study's findings and limits: Fewer insertions but more deletions were seen at VDJ junctions in type 1 diabetes patients. In all four CD4+ subsets, TCRB CDR3 length was significantly, moderately reduced in type 1 diabetes.

All of the isolated RNA was reverse transcribed, so expressed TCRB transcripts were sequenced. Using immunoSEQ multiplex PCR, the repertoire was profiled, and TCRdb retains in-frame clones only, with some absent. Of about 650,000 clones in the sample, around 11% were seen once. Of note for this clone: Its antigen remains unknown.

Purity exceeding 98% was reached by all sorted populations. V lost 1 base, J lost 6 bases, and 5 bases stayed unmatched. CDR1 SEHNR and CDR2 FQNEAQ come from the germline V gene (reference sequence). There are 15 residues in the CDR3. Sequences were obtained from naive CD4+ T cells from blood. The TCR sequence derives from a man aged 25 to 40 with type 1 diabetes. The chain has TRBV7-9 and TRBJ2-2, with 7 positions matching TRBD2. For the CDR3, the DNA is TGTGCCAGCAGCTTAGATGTACTAGCGTCCGGGGAGCTGTTTTTT. As protein: CASSLDVLASGELFF.